This TCR beta chain was retrieved from a study of response to subunit inactivated influenza vaccine. CDR3 length: 14 amino acids. The V end lost 4 bases, the J end lost 2 bases, and 12 bases lay between the germline ends. The V gene's germline CDR1 is MDHEN and CDR2 SYDVKM. This clonotype occurred many times. TCRdb re-called the RT-PCR reads with MiXCR, one entry per CDR3 protein. The table has more than 450,000 distinct CDR3 sequences, under 9% seen once. The V and J genes are TRBV28 and TRBJ2-7; D is unresolved. The receptor's source is a man aged 50 to 69 who received an inactivated influenza vaccine. This material consisted of PBMCs from blood, taken roughly 24 months after vaccination. The CDR3 nucleotides read TGTGCCAGCAGTTCGTCGCTGCCCCCCTACGAGCAGTACTTC. Amino acid sequence: CASSSSLPPYEQYF.